This T cell receptor beta chain was obtained from a study of cytomegalovirus exposure and HLA in healthy donors. On the study more broadly: A previous analysis identified 100 million or so unique TCR beta sequences derived from 180 million or so T cells.

Study findings and constraints: Most TCR beta V segments were productive about 87% or about 30% of the time in an earlier analysis. Later, an analysis found that common viral pathogens appeared to be linked with several of the most significant clusters.

The CDR3 spans 14 residues. CDR1 LNHDA and CDR2 SQIVND come from the germline V gene (reference sequence). V was clipped by 7 bases and J by 2 bases; unmatched bases: 4. Remarks on this clone: Its antigen is not identified.

PCR amplification relied on 60 Vbeta primers (plus 13 Jbeta primers). Produced via immunoSEQ multiplex PCR; TCRdb's table is partial and in-frame only. The repertoire has approximately 190,000 clones, around 88% of them found once; the top ten carry approximately 1.6%. The sequencing sample was made of PBMCs. This chain links TRBV19 with TRBJ1-5, with TRBD1 matching 8 bases. This receptor was taken from a man aged 40-49 years in good health and CMV-seropositive. DNA of the CDR3: TGTGCCAGTACCCACAGGGGGGGCAATCAGCCCCAGCATTTT. Its protein product is CASTHRGGNQPQHF.